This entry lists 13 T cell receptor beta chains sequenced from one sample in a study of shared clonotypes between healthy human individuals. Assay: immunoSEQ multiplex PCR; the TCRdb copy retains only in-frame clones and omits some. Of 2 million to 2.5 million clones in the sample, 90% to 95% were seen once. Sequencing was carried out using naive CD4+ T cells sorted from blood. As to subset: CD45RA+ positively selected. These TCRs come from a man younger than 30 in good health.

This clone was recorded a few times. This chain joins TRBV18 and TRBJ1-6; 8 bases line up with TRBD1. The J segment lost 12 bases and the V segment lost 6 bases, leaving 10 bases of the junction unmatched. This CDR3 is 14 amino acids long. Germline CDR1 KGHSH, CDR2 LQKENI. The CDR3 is CASSPGTGSGPLHF. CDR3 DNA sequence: TGTGCCAGCTCCCCTGGGACAGGCTCGGGACCCCTCCACTTT.

The CDR3 loop is CASSQDHHLAGGRNSGANVLTF. The CDR3, as DNA: TGCGCCAGCAGCCAAGATCATCACCTAGCGGGAGGCCGCAACTCTGGGGCCAACGTCCTGACTTTC. The chain joins TRBV4-1 to TRBJ2-6, with 11 bases matching TRBD2. The CDR3 extends over 22 amino acids. The V and J ends lost 0 bases and 0 bases, in that order; junction bases with no gene match: 13. Germline CDR1 and CDR2: MGHRA and YSYEKL.

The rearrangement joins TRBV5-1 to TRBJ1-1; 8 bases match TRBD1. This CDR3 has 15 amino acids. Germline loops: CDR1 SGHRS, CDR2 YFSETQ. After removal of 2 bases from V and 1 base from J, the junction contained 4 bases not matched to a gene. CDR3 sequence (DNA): TGCGCCAGCAGCTTAGCAGGGGGCGCGAACACTGAAGCTTTCTTT. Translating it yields CASSLAGGANTEAFF.

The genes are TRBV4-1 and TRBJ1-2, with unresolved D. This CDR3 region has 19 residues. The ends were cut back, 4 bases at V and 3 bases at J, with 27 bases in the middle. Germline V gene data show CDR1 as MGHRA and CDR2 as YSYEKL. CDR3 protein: CASSPSPGSQSVSDYGYTF. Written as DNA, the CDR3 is TGCGCCAGCAGCCCTTCCCCAGGCAGCCAATCCGTTAGTGACTATGGCTACACCTTC.

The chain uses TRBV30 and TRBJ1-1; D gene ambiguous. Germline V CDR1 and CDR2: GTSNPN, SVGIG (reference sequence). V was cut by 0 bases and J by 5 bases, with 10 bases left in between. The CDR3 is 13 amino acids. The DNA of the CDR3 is TGTGCCTGGAGTGTATGGGATTGGACTGAAGCTTTCTTT. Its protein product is CAWSVWDWTEAFF.

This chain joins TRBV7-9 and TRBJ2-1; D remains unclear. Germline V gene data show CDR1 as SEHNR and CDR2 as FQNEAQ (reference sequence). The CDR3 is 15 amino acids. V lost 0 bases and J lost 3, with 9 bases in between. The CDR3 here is CASSLAGGFYNEQFF. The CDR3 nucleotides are TGTGCCAGCAGCTTAGCGGGCGGATTCTACAATGAGCAGTTCTTC.

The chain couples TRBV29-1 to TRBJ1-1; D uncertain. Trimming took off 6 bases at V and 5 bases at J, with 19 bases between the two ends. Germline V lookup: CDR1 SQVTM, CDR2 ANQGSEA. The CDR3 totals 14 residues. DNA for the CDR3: TGCAGCGTGGAGCTGAGGGTAGCATGGACTGAAGCTTTCTTT. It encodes CSVELRVAWTEAFF.

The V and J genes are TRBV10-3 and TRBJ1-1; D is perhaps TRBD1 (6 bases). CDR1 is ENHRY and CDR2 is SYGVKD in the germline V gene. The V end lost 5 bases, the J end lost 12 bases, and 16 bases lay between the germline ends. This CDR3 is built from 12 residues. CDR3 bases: TGTGCCATCAGTACACAGGGAATCCGAACTTTCTTT. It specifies CAISTQGIRTFF.

Here the CDR3 DNA reads TGTGCCAGCAGCTCGAAAGGACTGTATAATTCACCCCTCCACTTT. It yields the protein CASSSKGLYNSPLHF. This chain connects TRBV7-2 to TRBJ1-6; unclear D gene. Germline V gene lookup returns CDR1 SGHTA and CDR2 FQGNSA. This CDR3 spans 15 amino acids. Trimming shortened V by 4 bases and J by 4 bases, and 11 bases separated the two germline ends.

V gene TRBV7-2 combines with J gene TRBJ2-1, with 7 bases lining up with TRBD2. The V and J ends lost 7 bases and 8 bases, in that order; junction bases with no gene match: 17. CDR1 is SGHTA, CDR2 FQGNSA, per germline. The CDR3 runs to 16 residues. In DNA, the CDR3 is TGTGCCAGCACCTCCAGGCAGGGCGGGAGTTGGGATGAGCAGTTCTTC. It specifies CASTSRQGGSWDEQFF.

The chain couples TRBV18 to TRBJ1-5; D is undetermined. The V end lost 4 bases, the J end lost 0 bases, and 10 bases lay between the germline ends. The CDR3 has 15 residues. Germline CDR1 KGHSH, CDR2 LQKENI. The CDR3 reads CASSLASLSNQPQHF. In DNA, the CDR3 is TGTGCCAGCTCACTAGCGAGTCTTAGCAATCAGCCCCAGCATTTT.

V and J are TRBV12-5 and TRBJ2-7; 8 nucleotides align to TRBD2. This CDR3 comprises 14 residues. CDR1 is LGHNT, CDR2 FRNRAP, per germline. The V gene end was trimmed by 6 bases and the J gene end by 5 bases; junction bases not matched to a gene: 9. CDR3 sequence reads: CASGPPGRVHEQYF. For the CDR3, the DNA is TGTGCTAGTGGCCCGCCCGGGAGGGTGCACGAGCAGTACTTC.

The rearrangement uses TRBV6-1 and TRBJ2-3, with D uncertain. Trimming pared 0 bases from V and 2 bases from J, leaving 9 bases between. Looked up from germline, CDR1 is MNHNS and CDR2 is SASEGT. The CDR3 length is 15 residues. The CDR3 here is CASSEALPLTDTQYF. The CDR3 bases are TGTGCCAGCAGTGAAGCGCTTCCCCTCACAGATACGCAGTATTTT.